The 9 T cell receptor beta chains in this list originate from one sample, sequenced in a study of CXCR3-negative and CXCR3-positive naive CD8 T cells. These receptors are not linked to any known antigen. Broader study findings: Naive cells positive for CXCR3 carried more hydrophobic TRB CDR3s than CXCR3-negative ones.

The libraries of TRB cDNA were prepared using 5' RACE with UMI labels. From its re-call of the 5' RACE reads, TCRdb lists each CDR3 protein once, without DNA. This repertoire includes fewer than 140,000 distinct CDR3 sequences. Sequenced input: naive CXCR3+ CD8+ T cells from blood. The subset denotes: CD45RO-CCR7+CD27+CD95- naive CD8+ T cells expressing CXCR3 (TNR3+). These receptors originate from a human donor in good health. Some clones in this sample may be carry-over from other donors' samples.

The chain couples TRBV11-3 to TRBJ1-2; TCRdb returns TRBD1, unconfirmable since there is no DNA. The CDR3 runs 13 residues. The germline V gene encodes CDR1 SGHNT and CDR2 YENEEA. CDR3 residues: CASSPGTGNGYTF.

The rearrangement links TRBV5-1 to TRBJ2-1; TCRdb gives TRBD1 as the D gene, but with no DNA this cannot be confirmed. This CDR3 has 16 amino acids. CDR1 is SGHRS, CDR2 YFSETQ, per germline. This chain's CDR3 is CASSLSRGASYNEQFF.

The chain combines TRBV12-3 or TRBV12-4 with TRBJ1-2; lacking DNA, the TRBD1 call made by TCRdb goes unchecked. CDR3 length equals 13 residues. The CDR3 spells CASSLGGYYGYTF.

This chain links TRBV27 with TRBJ2-7; without DNA, the TCRdb call of TRBD1 cannot be checked. Germline lookup yields CDR1 MNHEY and CDR2 SMNVEV (reference sequence). The CDR3 extends over 14 amino acids. CDR3 region: CASSSARGEYEQYF.

The V gene is TRBV7-3, the J gene TRBJ2-3; lacking DNA, the TRBD1 call made by TCRdb goes unchecked. Germline V lookup: CDR1 SGHTA, CDR2 FQGTGA. The CDR3 spans 14 residues. CDR3 sequence reads: CASSHMGPTDTQYF.

The CDR3 here is CASSKALRVSGRDEQFF. The rearrangement joins TRBV21-1 to TRBJ2-1; absent DNA, TCRdb's TRBD2 call cannot be checked. TRBV21-1 is reported as a pseudogene. CDR3 length: 17 amino acids.

This chain joins TRBV29-1 and TRBJ2-2. The germline V gene encodes CDR1 SQVTM and CDR2 ANQGSEA. The CDR3 runs to 11 residues. The CDR3 spells CSVATTGELFF.

This rearrangement joins TRBV5-1 to TRBJ2-1; TCRdb outputs TRBD2, but without DNA this stays unchecked. Germline V lookup: CDR1 SGHRS, CDR2 YFSETQ. The CDR3 sequence is 15 residues long. CDR3 sequence: CASSSLAGIYNEQFF.

The chain employs TRBV6-6 and TRBJ1-5; TCRdb picks TRBD1, but there is no DNA to check that call. CDR3 length: 12 amino acids. CDR1 and CDR2 (germline): MNHNY, SVGAGI (reference sequence). CDR3 protein: CASSGSGQPQHF.